Listed here are 8 T cell receptor beta chains from one sample, sequenced in a study of blood T cell repertoires in COVID-19. The protocol was immunoSEQ multiplex PCR, while the TCRdb copy is restricted to in-frame clones and leaves out a portion. The table includes 150,000 to 200,000 clones, around nine tenths detected once. Sequences were obtained from peripheral blood. The receptors shown here come from a woman in her 70s with COVID-19, enrolled during active disease.

CDR3 nucleotides: TGTGCCATCAGTGGGCAGGGACACTCTGGGGCCAACGTCCTGACTTTC. Protein product: CAISGQGHSGANVLTF. The chain links TRBV10-3 to TRBJ2-6; TRBD1 is a possible D gene (6 bases). The CDR3 has 16 amino acids. V was clipped by 4 bases and J by 0 bases, with 10 bases between them. Looked up from germline, CDR1 is ENHRY and CDR2 is SYGVKD.

The chain couples TRBV5-1 to TRBJ1-6; D gene unclear. The CDR3 length is 12 residues. Germline values: CDR1 SGHRS, CDR2 YFSETQ. Trimming left V 5 bases short and J 7 bases short, with 7 bases between. The CDR3 nucleotides are TGCGCCAGCAGGGAGTACAATTCACCCCTCCACTTT. Translation: CASREYNSPLHF. Full variable domain (outside the CDR3, taken from reference TRBV5-1 and TRBJ1-6): KAGVTQTPRYLIKTRGQQVTLSCSPISGHRSVSWYQQTPGQGLQFLFEYFSETQRNKGNFPGRFSGRQFSNSRSEMNVSTLELGDSALYLCASREYNSPLHFGNGTRLTVT.

The V gene is TRBV18, the J gene TRBJ1-1; D gene uncertain. The germline V gene has CDR1 KGHSH and CDR2 LQKENI. CDR3 size: 14 residues. V gave up 3 bases and J gave up 2 bases, with 10 bases separating them. CDR3 bases: TGTGCCAGCTCACCCCGTGGCAGAAACACTGAAGCTTTCTTT. Translation gives CASSPRGRNTEAFF.

The chain links TRBV30 to TRBJ2-7; D gene uncertain. The V and J ends lost 3 bases and 5 bases respectively, with 11 bases between them. Germline V gene data show CDR1 as GTSNPN and CDR2 as SVGIG (reference sequence). The CDR3 length is 12 residues. The CDR3 coding sequence is TGTGCCTGGAGCGCCACTGGTCACGAGCAGTACTTC. Its translation is CAWSATGHEQYF.

The rearrangement uses TRBV11-3 and TRBJ2-7, with a weak D call TRBD2 (6 bases). This CDR3 contains 16 residues. Trimming removed 1 base from V and 5 bases from J, with 18 bases in between. Germline V gene data show CDR1 as SGHNT and CDR2 as YENEEA. In DNA form, the CDR3 reads TGTGCCAGCAGCTTAGTGGGCGGGGAGCATTTCGACGAGCAGTACTTC. Protein sequence: CASSLVGGEHFDEQYF.

The count of this clone is one. The chain combines TRBV27 with TRBJ1-4; the match to TRBD1 covers 7 bases. Germline CDR1 reads MNHEY; CDR2 reads SMNVEV (reference sequence). The CDR3 is made up of 15 amino acids. Trimming took 6 bases from V and 8 from J; bases not matched to a gene: 12. DNA of the CDR3: TGTGCCAGCAGCCGGGGACAGACGTCTGGGGAAAAACTGTTTTTT. Translated, it gives CASSRGQTSGEKLFF.

V usage is TRBV15 and J usage is TRBJ2-7; 11 nucleotides line up with TRBD2. CDR3 size: 15 residues. Trimming at V came to 0 bases and at J to 4 bases, leaving 2 bases not matched to a gene. CDR1 and CDR2 from the germline V gene are LNHNV and YYDKDF (reference sequence). This chain's CDR3 is CATSRETSGVYEQYF. Here the CDR3 DNA reads TGTGCCACCAGCAGAGAGACTAGCGGGGTTTACGAGCAGTACTTC.

V is TRBV3-1 (or the pseudogene TRBV3-2) and J is TRBJ2-3, with 11 bases matching TRBD2. With 8 bases clipped from V and 6 bases from J, the junction kept 10 bases outside the gene matches. Germline-derived CDR1 and CDR2 are LGHDT and YNNKEL (reference sequence). There are 15 residues in the CDR3. For the CDR3, the DNA is TGTGCCAGCGCTACGCTAGCGGGAGGCTCTGATACGCAGTATTTT. Translation gives CASATLAGGSDTQYF.